This entry is about one T cell receptor (beta chain). Sequenced by immunoSEQ multiplex PCR; TCRdb stores in-frame clones only, minus some. The table records 76,000 or so clones, roughly 87% of them present only once. This specimen belongs to a study of blood T cell repertoires in COVID-19. Study overall: The analysed material was cDNA or gDNA that came from T cells, B-cell-depleted T cells, or PBMCs.

From germline, CDR1 is SGHTA and CDR2 FQGTGA. Losses at the gene ends were 5 bases for V and 4 bases for J; bases not matched to a gene: 7. CDR3 size: 14 residues. The TCR sequence derives from a man aged 50-59 years with acute or convalescent COVID-19. The J gene is TRBJ1-1, the V gene TRBV7-3; 7 bases line up with TRBD1. Sample: peripheral blood. This CDR3 is CASSRTGAVTEAFF. CDR3 nucleotide sequence: TGTGCCAGCAGCAGAACAGGGGCGGTCACTGAAGCTTTCTTT.